This TCR beta chain was observed in a study of cytomegalovirus exposure and HLA in healthy donors (dated by TCRdb to 2017 to 2019). Turning to the overall study: An earlier analysis of several hundred of the donors reported under 300 Gb of sequence data and 90 million to 120 million unique TCR beta sequences obtained from 150 million to 200 million T cells. An early release covering 550 to 650 HLA-typed donors comprised 300 to 350 gigabases of sequencing data and approximately 80 million unique TCR sequences. Among the roughly 400 genotyped donors, roughly 80% belonged to the genetic ancestry cluster associated with self-reported Caucasian donors. The aim of the study was to test whether cataloging public T cell receptors could identify signatures of past pathogen exposure. Using immunosequencing, the study profiled T cell repertoires from about 610 subjects and related those repertoires to cytomegalovirus serostatus. Besides the first cohort of roughly 640 subjects, a separate validation cohort made up of around 120 different subjects was used. To predict cytomegalovirus infection status, the study brought together high-throughput TCR immunosequencing, statistical association of individual TCRs with disease status, and machine learning. In a later analysis, previously published TCR beta repertoires from 670 or so donors were re-analyzed and high-resolution HLA genotyping was added so that TCR occurrence patterns could be studied. Rather than drawing on any new phenotypic data, the later analysis identified candidate immune exposures from TCR beta sequences and the way those sequences occurred across donors. In an earlier analysis of 500 to 650 of the donors, high-throughput TCR beta sequencing was used to judge whether each TCR beta V gene segment behaved as functional or pseudogenic. Donor age, sex, ethnicity and CMV serostatus were collected together with the repertoire data. A later genetic analysis took genome-wide SNP genotypes for about 55% of the roughly 670 donors and used that subset as a discovery cohort. All discovery cohort repertoires had been generated on a single sequencing platform. Class I and class II HLA loci were covered by the typing at four-digit resolution. The number of typed donors differed by locus: about 620-640 for A, B, C, DRB1 and DQB1; some 540 for DQA1; around 610 for DPA1; and approximately 450 for DPB1. A few DR-DQ haplotypes were treated as single units for association and clustering because of strong linkage in the cohort. On average, roughly 250,000 unique TCR beta nucleotide sequences were sequenced per donor among several hundred genotyped donors of the cohort, with 15% to 20% of those sequences being non-productive. Findings and caveats that apply to the study as a whole: While some public TCRs were present in many individuals, most TCR sequences turned up only very rarely across donors. Because some donors lacked HLA typing at each locus, the association tests relied only on the typed subset. In both the original and validation cohorts, the classifier was reported to diagnose cytomegalovirus status with high specificity and sensitivity. According to a later analysis, parvovirus B19, influenza, CMV and Epstein-Barr virus appeared linked to several top co-occurrence clusters. Specific HLA alleles were associated with 15,000 to 20,000 TCR beta sequences at a false discovery rate of 0.05 in a later analysis. A few of the identified cytomegalovirus-associated TCR beta chains were confirmed in vitro to be specific for cytomegalovirus antigens. Immune exposure information for the cohort was limited to CMV serostatus. Correlated functional status among segregating V segments might reflect linkage disequilibrium, but an unknown experimental factor could not be ruled out. A further reported finding was that TCR beta sequences accurately predicted the HLA-A and HLA-B alleles for most subjects in the first cohort. Presence/absence analyses assumed roughly uniform sequencing depth across donors, an assumption that may not hold. According to a later analysis, TCR association rates differed among HLA loci, with DRB1 alleles showing the most associated TCRs and HLA-C alleles showing the fewest. A later analysis found that most CMV-associated TCR beta chains appeared HLA-restricted, with HLA associations seemingly driven largely by CMV exposure. In this cohort, only TCR beta chains were sequenced, and detectable features were limited by the absence of alpha or paired-chain data. In the study, 150 to 200 TCR beta chains were listed as associated with cytomegalovirus. In a later genetic analysis, a missense DCLRE1C variant was associated with V-gene and J-gene trimming of TCR beta chains, and the association was replicated in an independent cohort. A later analysis found that HLA-associated TCR beta chains were more clonally expanded and had lower generation probabilities than equally common non-associated chains. Some IMGT-functional V segments, including TRBV6-2 and TRBV6-3, could not be told apart with the 87-base-pair reads, so those segments were excluded. Strong co-occurrence of HLA alleles, especially DR and DQ, made assigning TCR associations to individual alleles difficult. Compared with the 666-donor mean, donors in an Asian-associated ancestry cluster had fewer N-insertions in productive TCRs, according to a later genetic analysis. A cluster of highly shared sequence variants was judged likely to represent a technical artifact of the sequencing pipeline. The earlier analysis of approximately 590 of the donors excluded some 15 rarely observed V segments, including chromosome 9 orphons, because counts were too low. In an earlier analysis of around 600 of the donors, most TCR beta V segments were observed in productive rearrangements about 87% or about 30% of the time, broadly matching IMGT annotations. The authors suggested that the approach could potentially be extended to other disease states and immunological phenotypes.

The library came from the immunoSEQ multiplex PCR assay. For the multiplex PCR, a mixture combining 60 forward primers for TCR Vbeta segments and 13 reverse primers for TCR Jbeta segments was used. A multiplex PCR assay on genomic DNA amplified the CDR3 region of rearranged TCR beta genes. Amplified TCR beta libraries were sequenced as 87-base-pair reads on the Illumina HiSeq System. Regarding the original processing steps: In a later analysis, about 80 million unique TCR beta chains were counted across the roughly 610 repertoires, and approximately 11 million of these chains were shared by at least two donors. Raw reads were error-corrected and collapsed into unique sequences by a nearest-neighbor algorithm in which closely related sequences were merged to remove PCR and sequencing errors. CDR3 sequences were aligned to IMGT reference sequences to assign V, D and J gene segments. Each retained sequence needed at least a six-nucleotide match to both a V gene segment and a J gene segment. A rearrangement was called productive if the CDR3 had no stop codons and remained in frame with V and J, and every other rearrangement was called non-productive. Following IMGT convention, CDR3 was defined as the stretch from the second conserved V-encoded cysteine to the conserved J-encoded phenylalanine. In an earlier analysis of 587 of the donors, sequences lacking an unambiguous match to a single V gene segment were excluded. In an earlier analysis of 587 of the donors, a V segment was called functional when productive rearrangements were above 56.7%, and segregating when the standard deviation between donors exceeded 5%. A statistical classification framework was built to diagnose cytomegalovirus status from the catalog of TCR beta chain sequences. In a later analysis, V and J genes were assigned by comparing TCR nucleotide sequences against IMGT/GENE-DB human TR gene sequences. A later analysis assigned CDR3 sequences and most-parsimonious VDJ recombination scenarios with the TCRdist pipeline. In a later analysis, every TCR beta chain was defined by the combination of its CDR3 amino acid sequence and its V-gene family, and reads without a unique V-gene family were dropped. In a later analysis, several hundred highly shared, low-generation-probability nucleotide sequences were removed to address suspected cross-contamination and a sequencing artifact. For each public chain, a later analysis derived a clonal expansion index from normalized ranks of inferred template counts within each repertoire. In a later analysis, generation probabilities were computed using a VDJ recombination model fitted to out-of-frame rearrangements, and the results were checked against IGoR. In a later analysis, hypergeometric tests were used to score TCR-TCR, TCR-HLA and TCR-CMV co-occurrence, with a repertoire-size bias correction applied to TCR pairs. To estimate false discovery rates, a later analysis permuted the HLA or CMV assignments 20 times. In a later analysis, co-occurring TCRs were grouped using DBSCAN, with TCRdist sequence similarity added in when clustering inside HLA-allele-positive subsets. Repertoires with fewer than 30,000 or more than 120,000 public chains were left out of co-occurrence clustering, as were five repertoires with anomalous nucleotide sharing. As stored in TCRdb, this immuneACCESS dataset retains in-frame rearrangements with V and J assigned. A fraction of the clones does not appear; measured against another copy, unresolved V genes explain less than half of the discrepancy, and the remainder lacks a known reason. The V and J calls and the clone size are those of that table, but D and trimming were determined from the DNA. The sample table records some 150,000 clones; less than 85% of these occur just once. The ten largest clones take up nearly 7% of the sample.

The cohort was made up of 650 to 700 healthy bone marrow donors. Cohort members were all nominally healthy when sampled, although unrecorded immune exposures were likely present. The donor tested CMV seropositive and was one of the 289 seropositive cohort members. Every donor gave a peripheral blood sample, and the peripheral blood mononuclear cells from that sample were used for TCR beta sequencing. The Qiagen DNeasy Blood Extraction Kit was used to extract genomic DNA from the blood cell samples. The germline V gene encodes CDR1 KGHSH and CDR2 LQKENI. The CDR3 measures 14 amino acids from cysteine to phenylalanine. The entry retains the CDR3 DNA only, 42 bases that are in frame from base 1. The germline V and J ends show losses of 3 bases and 4 bases respectively, and no gene match explains 5 bases of the junction. For this clone: Its target antigen remains unknown. Base-call qualities are not available, and no considerably larger clone is one nucleotide away.

The sequencing input was PBMCs. The V and J genes are TRBV18 and TRBJ1-2; 7 middle bases align to TRBD1. This clonotype was sampled from a man aged 40-50 years in good health and CMV-seropositive. The DNA sequence is TGTGCCAGCTCACCGAAGGGGGCCCCCTATGGCTACACCTTC. This encodes CASSPKGAPYGYTF.